The sample holds a few counts of the clone carrying this T cell receptor (beta chain). The data originate from a study of regulatory T cells in long-lasting Graves disease. Time point described: newly diagnosed GD, antithyroid drugs for less than 3 months. The authors made the TCR library using RNA they extracted from PBMCs. Assembly of TCR beta libraries relied on iRepertoire HTBI primers together with Arm-PCR of CDR3 regions. TCRdb fed the multiplex PCR reads into MiXCR, producing one record per CDR3 protein. The sample shows 450,000 to 600,000 distinct CDR3 sequences, 13% of them seen only once. CDR1 and CDR2 (germline): GTSNPN, SVGIG (reference sequence). This CDR3 region has 13 residues. The J segment lost 7 bases and the V segment lost 1 base, leaving 7 bases of the junction unmatched. The same sample was also used in a study of T cells in Graves' hyperthyroidism and ophthalmopathy. This second study notes: First-round RT-PCR with HTBI primers amplified the TCR CDR3 region. Most thyroid-expanded clonotypes above 0.001 were also found in blood.

This sequence was found in a young man with Graves disease. Sequencing used peripheral blood mononuclear cells (PBMCs), obtained at new diagnosis, from a patient treated with antithyroid drugs. The genes are TRBV30 and TRBJ2-7; 7 bases match TRBD2. The CDR3 coding sequence is TGTGCCTGGAGTGCGGCTAGCGGAAGTGAGCAGTACTTC. Its protein product is CAWSAASGSEQYF.